This T cell receptor (beta chain) was identified in a study of T cell repertoires in cytomegalovirus infection. Study as a whole: HLA-B-restricted CMV epitopes that are well studied, plus recently identified HLA-C-restricted ones, were used by the study. Evidence of both CMV infection and a matching HLA type came from public TCR beta signatures. Broader study findings: Within the response measured ex vivo, HLA-C-restricted CMV-specific TCR beta clonotypes were dominant. The study identified carriers of CMV plus the relevant HLA from cumulative public TCR beta family frequency.

This clonotype appeared many times. The antigen remains unidentified. Germline V gene sequence: CDR1 LNHDA, CDR2 SQIVND (reference sequence). V was clipped by 6 bases and J by 1 base; unmatched bases: 3. CDR3 size: 14 residues. TCRdb processed the reads anew with MiXCR; each CDR3 protein has one entry. The data contain fewer than 1,000,000 distinct CDR3 sequences, about 33% of them singletons. The sequences come from cultured CD8+ T cells from PBMCs, collected from culture after CMV antigen stimulation. The chain carries TRBV19 and TRBJ1-1; 9 positions agree with TRBD1. The TCR originated in a human donor in good health (CMV status not recorded). Some clones in this sample may be carry-over from other donors' samples. This CDR3 reads CASSYRGRNTEAFF. The CDR3 DNA reads as TGTGCCAGTAGCTACAGGGGGCGGAACACTGAAGCTTTCTTT.